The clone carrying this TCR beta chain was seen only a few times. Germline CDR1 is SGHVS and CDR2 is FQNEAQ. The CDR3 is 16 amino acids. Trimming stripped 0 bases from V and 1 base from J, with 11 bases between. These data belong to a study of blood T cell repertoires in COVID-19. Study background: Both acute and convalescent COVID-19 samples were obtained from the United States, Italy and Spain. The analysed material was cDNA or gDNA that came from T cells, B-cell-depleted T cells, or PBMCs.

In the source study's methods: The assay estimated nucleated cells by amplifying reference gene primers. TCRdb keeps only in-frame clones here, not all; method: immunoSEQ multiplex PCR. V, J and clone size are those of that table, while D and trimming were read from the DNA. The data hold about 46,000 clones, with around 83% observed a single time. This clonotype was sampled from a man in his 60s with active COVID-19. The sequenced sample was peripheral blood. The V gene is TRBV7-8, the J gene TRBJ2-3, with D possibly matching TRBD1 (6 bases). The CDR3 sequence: CASSLANRVGTDTQYF. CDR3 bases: TGTGCCAGCAGCTTAGCGAACAGGGTAGGCACAGATACGCAGTATTTT.